This TCR beta chain was captured by sequencing in a study of OX40 agonist ivuxolimab in advanced cancers. Study-level background: Patients were dosed with the agonistic anti-OX40 (CD134) antibody ivuxolimab. Every 2 weeks, patients received ivuxolimab intravenously, dosed at 0.01 to 10 mg/kg. Points from the study as a whole: In the expanded peripheral T cells, antigen specificity was never determined.

Libraries were prepared by immunoSEQ multiplex PCR; TCRdb keeps only in-frame clonotypes and omits some of them. The profile shows approximately 65,000 clones, around 88% of them singletons. There are 11 residues in the CDR3. Trimming pared 4 bases from V and 15 bases from J, leaving 14 bases between. CDR1 is SGHTS and CDR2 is YDEGEE in the germline V gene. Turning to this clone: The antigen is undetermined.

V usage is TRBV5-8 and J usage is TRBJ2-1; tentatively, D is TRBD1 or TRBD2 (6 bases each). This TCR came from an adult with an advanced solid tumor such as melanoma, head and neck, liver or kidney cancer. The specimen comprised CD4+ or CD8+ T cells sorted from blood, sampled in a trial of the OX40 agonist ivuxolimab. This CDR3 is CASSRTWGAFF. CDR3 bases: TGTGCCAGCAGCCGGACATGGGGGGCGTTCTTC.